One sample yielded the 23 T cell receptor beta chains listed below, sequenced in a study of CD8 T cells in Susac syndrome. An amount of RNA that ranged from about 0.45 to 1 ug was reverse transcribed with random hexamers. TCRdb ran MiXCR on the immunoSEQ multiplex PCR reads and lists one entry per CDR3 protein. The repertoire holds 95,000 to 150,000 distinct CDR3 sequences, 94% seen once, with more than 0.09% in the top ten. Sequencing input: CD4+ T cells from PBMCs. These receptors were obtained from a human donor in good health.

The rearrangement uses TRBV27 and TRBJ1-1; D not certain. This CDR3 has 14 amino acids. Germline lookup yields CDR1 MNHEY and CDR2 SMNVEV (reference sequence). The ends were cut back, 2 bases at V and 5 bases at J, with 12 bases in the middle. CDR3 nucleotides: TGTGCCAGCAGTTTAACGGGTTTCGCGACTGAAGCTTTCTTT. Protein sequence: CASSLTGFATEAFF.

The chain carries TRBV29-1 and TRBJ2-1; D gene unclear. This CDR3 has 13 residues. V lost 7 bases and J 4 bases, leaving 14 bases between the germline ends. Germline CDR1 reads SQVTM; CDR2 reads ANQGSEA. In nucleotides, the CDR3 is TGCAGCGCCCAAAGGACGGAGTACAATGAGCAGTTCTTC. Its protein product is CSAQRTEYNEQFF.

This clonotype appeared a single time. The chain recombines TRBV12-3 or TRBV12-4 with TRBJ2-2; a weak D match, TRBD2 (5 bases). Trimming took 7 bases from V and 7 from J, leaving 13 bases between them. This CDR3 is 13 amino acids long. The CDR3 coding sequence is TGTGCCAGCACCCGGCAGGAGGTCGGGGAGCTGTTTTTT. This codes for CASTRQEVGELFF.

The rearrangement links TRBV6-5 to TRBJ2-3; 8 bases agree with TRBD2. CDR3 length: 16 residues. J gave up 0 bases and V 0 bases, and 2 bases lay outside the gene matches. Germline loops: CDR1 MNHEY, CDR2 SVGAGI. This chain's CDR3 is CASSYSPSGSTDTQYF. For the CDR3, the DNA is TGTGCCAGCAGTTACTCGCCTAGCGGGAGCACAGATACGCAGTATTTT.

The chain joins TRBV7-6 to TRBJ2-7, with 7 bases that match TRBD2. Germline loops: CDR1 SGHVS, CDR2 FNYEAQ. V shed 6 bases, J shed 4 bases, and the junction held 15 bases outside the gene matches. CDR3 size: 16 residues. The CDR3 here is CASRRFKREGTYEQYF. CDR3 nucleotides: TGTGCCAGCAGACGATTCAAAAGGGAGGGGACTTACGAGCAGTACTTC.

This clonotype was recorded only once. The CDR3 loop reads CASTPGGDGANVLTF. DNA of the CDR3: TGTGCCAGTACACCCGGGGGCGACGGGGCCAACGTCCTGACTTTC. J is TRBJ2-6 and V is TRBV19; D may be TRBD1 or TRBD2 (6 bases each). Trimming cost V 7 bases and J 4 bases, with 14 bases left between them. From germline, CDR1 is LNHDA and CDR2 SQIVND (reference sequence). The CDR3 is 15 residues long.

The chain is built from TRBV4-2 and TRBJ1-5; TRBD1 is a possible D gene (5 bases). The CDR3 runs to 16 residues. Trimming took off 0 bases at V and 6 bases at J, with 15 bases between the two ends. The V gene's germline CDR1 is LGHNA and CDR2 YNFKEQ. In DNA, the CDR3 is TGTGCCAGCAGCCAAGACGGCCCCGGGGGGGGTCAGCCCCAGCATTTT. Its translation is CASSQDGPGGGQPQHF.

The CDR3 loop is CASSSAGKPPGANVLTF. In nucleotides, the CDR3 is TGTGCCAGCAGTTCCGCAGGGAAACCACCTGGGGCCAACGTCCTGACTTTC. The rearrangement links TRBV27 to TRBJ2-6; a possible D gene is TRBD1 (5 bases). This CDR3 comprises 17 residues. V was cut by 4 bases and J by 2 bases, with 15 bases left in between. In germline, CDR1 is MNHEY, CDR2 SMNVEV (reference sequence). The variable domain in full, completed from reference TRBV27 and TRBJ2-6, reads EAQVTQNPRYLITVTGKKLTVTCSQNMNHEYMSWYRQDPGLGLRQIYYSMNVEVTDKGDVPEGYKVSRKEKRNFPLILESPSPNQTSLYFCASSSAGKPPGANVLTFGAGSRLTVL.

The CDR3 region is CASKYRGLDPEAFF. CDR3 DNA: TGTGCCAGCAAATACAGGGGGCTAGACCCTGAAGCTTTCTTT. J is TRBJ1-1 and V is TRBV6-5, with 9 bases fitting TRBD1. V gave up 7 bases and J gave up 6 bases; unmatched junction bases: 9. Germline CDR1 and CDR2: MNHEY and SVGAGI. This CDR3 spans 14 amino acids.

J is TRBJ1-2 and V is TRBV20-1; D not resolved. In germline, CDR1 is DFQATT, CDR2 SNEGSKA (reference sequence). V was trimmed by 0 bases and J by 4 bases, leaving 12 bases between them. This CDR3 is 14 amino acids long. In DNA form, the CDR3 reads TGCAGTGCTAGAGATTGGGAAACACCCTATGGCTACACCTTC. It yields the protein CSARDWETPYGYTF.

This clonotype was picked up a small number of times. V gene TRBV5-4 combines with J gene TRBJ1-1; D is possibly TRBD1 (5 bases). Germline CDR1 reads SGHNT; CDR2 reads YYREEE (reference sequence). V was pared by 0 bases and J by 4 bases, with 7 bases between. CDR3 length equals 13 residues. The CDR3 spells CASSLGGGTEAFF. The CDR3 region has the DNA TGTGCCAGCAGCTTGGGGGGCGGCACTGAAGCTTTCTTT.

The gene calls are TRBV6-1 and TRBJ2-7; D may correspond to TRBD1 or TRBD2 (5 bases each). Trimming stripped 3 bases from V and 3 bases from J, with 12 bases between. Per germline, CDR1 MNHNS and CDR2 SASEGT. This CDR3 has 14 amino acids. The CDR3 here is CASSEGPSLYEQYF. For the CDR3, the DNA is TGTGCCAGCAGTGAGGGACCCTCTCTCTACGAGCAGTACTTC.

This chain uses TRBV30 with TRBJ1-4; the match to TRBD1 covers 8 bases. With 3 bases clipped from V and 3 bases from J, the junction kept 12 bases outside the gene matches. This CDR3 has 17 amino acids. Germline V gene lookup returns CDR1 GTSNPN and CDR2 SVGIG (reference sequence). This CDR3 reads CAWSGGQGALANEKLFF. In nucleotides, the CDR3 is TGTGCCTGGAGCGGTGGGCAGGGGGCTCTAGCTAATGAAAAACTGTTTTTT.

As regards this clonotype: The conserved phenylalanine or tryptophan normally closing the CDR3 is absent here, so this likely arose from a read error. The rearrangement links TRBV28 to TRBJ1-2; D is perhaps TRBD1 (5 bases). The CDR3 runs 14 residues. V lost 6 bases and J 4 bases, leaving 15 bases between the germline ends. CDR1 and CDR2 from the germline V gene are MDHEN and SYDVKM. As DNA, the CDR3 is TGTGCCAGCAGCGTAGGGGACCACCTCTATGGCTACACCCTC. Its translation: CASSVGDHLYGYTL.

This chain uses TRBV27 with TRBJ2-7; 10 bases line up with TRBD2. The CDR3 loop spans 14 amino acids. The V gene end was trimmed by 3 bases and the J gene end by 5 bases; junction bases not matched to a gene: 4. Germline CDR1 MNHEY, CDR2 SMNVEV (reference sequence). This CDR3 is CASSFGTSGNEQYF. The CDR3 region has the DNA TGTGCCAGCAGTTTCGGCACTAGCGGGAACGAGCAGTACTTC.

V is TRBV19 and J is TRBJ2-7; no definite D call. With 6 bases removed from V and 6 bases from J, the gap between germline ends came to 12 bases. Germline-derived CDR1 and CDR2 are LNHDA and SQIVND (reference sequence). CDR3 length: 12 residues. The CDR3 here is CASSGLAGEQYF. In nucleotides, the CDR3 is TGTGCCAGTAGCGGATTAGCAGGCGAGCAGTACTTC.

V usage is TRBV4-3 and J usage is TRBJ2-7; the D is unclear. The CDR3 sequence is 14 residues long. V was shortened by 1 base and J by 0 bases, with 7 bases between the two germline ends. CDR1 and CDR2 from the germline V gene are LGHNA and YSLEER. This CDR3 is CASSQGRNSYEQYF. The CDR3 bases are TGCGCCAGCAGCCAAGGCCGGAACTCCTACGAGCAGTACTTC.

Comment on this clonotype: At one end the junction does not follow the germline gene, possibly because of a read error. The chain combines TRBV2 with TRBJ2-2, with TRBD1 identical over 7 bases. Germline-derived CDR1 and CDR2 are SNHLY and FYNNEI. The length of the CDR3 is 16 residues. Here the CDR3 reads CASGEQGTANTGELFF. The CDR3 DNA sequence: TGTGCCAGCGGTGAACAGGGGACCGCGAACACCGGGGAGCTGTTTTTT.

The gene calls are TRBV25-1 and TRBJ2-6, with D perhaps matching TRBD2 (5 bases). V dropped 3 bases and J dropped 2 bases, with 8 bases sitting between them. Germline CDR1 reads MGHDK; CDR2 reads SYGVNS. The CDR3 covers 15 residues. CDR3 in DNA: TGTGCCAGCAGTGATGTGGGAGCTGGGGCCAACGTCCTGACTTTC. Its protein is CASSDVGAGANVLTF.

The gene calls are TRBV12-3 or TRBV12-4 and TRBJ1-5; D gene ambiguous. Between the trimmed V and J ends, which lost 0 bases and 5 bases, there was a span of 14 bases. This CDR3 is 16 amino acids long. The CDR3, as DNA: TGTGCCAGCAGTTTAGCACGAGGGCCTCTCGATCAGCCCCAGCATTTT. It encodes CASSLARGPLDQPQHF.

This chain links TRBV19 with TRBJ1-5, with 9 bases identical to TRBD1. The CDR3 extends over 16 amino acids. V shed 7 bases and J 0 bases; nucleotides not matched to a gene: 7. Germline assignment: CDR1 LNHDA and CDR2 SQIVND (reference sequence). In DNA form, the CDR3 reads TGTGCCAGTACCCCTACAGGGGGCCATAGCAATCAGCCCCAGCATTTT. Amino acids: CASTPTGGHSNQPQHF.

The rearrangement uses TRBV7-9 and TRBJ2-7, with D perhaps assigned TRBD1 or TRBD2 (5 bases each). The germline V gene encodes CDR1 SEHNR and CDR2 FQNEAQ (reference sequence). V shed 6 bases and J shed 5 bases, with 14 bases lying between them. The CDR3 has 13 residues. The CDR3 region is CASSPRGVDEQYF. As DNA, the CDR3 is TGTGCCAGCAGTCCCCGGGGCGTGGACGAGCAGTACTTC.

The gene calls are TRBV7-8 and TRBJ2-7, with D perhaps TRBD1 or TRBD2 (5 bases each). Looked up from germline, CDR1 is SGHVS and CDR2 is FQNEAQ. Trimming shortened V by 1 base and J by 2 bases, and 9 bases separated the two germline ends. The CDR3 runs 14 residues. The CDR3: CASSLGGTTYEQYF. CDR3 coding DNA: TGTGCCAGCAGCTTAGGGGGGACCACCTACGAGCAGTACTTC.